The 5 T cell receptor beta chains below come from one sample, sequenced in a study of OX40 agonist ivuxolimab in advanced cancers. Only in-frame clones appear in the TCRdb table, and some are missing; sequencing was by immunoSEQ multiplex PCR. The sample has 55,000 to 80,000 clones; 70% to 90% are singletons. The sample was CD4+ or CD8+ T cells sorted from blood, taken in a trial of the OX40 agonist ivuxolimab. The receptors shown here come from an adult with an advanced solid tumor such as melanoma, head and neck, liver or kidney cancer.

The genes are TRBV2 and TRBJ1-4, with 9 bases identical to TRBD1. The CDR3 runs 15 residues. Germline V CDR1 and CDR2: SNHLY, FYNNEI. Trimming cost V 7 bases and J 7 bases; bases outside gene matches: 10. CDR3 sequence reads: CASNSPGQGGEKLFF. CDR3 coding DNA: TGTGCCAGCAATAGCCCGGGACAGGGAGGTGAAAAACTGTTTTTT.

The chain recombines TRBV28 with TRBJ2-7; 7 bases agree with TRBD2. This CDR3 region has 15 residues. V was clipped by 5 bases and J by 0 bases; unmatched bases: 7. Germline assignment: CDR1 MDHEN and CDR2 SYDVKM. Here the CDR3 DNA reads TGTGCCAGCAGTACCTGGGGGGGGTACTCCTACGAGCAGTACTTC. Its translation is CASSTWGGYSYEQYF.

V and J are TRBV15 and TRBJ1-2; D possibly corresponds to TRBD1 (6 bases). Between the trimmed V and J ends, which lost 3 bases and 8 bases, there was a span of 16 bases. The CDR3 loop spans 14 amino acids. The germline V gene has CDR1 LNHNV and CDR2 YYDKDF (reference sequence). CDR3 bases: TGTGCCACCAGCAGCGACAGGACGCAGTTGGGCTACACCTTC. This codes for CATSSDRTQLGYTF.

The gene calls are TRBV6-5 and TRBJ2-7, with 7 bases matching TRBD1. The CDR3 is made up of 16 amino acids. V gave up 0 bases and J gave up 2 bases; unmatched junction bases: 7. Germline CDR1 and CDR2: MNHEY and SVGAGI. CDR3 loop: CASSYSYRGLTYEQYF. CDR3 coding DNA: TGTGCCAGCAGTTACTCCTACAGGGGATTGACCTACGAGCAGTACTTC.

This rearrangement joins TRBV18 to TRBJ1-3; D not resolved. Trimming removed 2 bases from V and 7 bases from J, with 3 bases in between. Germline values: CDR1 KGHSH, CDR2 LQKENI. The CDR3 sequence is 11 residues long. In DNA form, the CDR3 reads TGTGCCAGCTCACCATCCAACACCATATATTTT. Its translation: CASSPSNTIYF.